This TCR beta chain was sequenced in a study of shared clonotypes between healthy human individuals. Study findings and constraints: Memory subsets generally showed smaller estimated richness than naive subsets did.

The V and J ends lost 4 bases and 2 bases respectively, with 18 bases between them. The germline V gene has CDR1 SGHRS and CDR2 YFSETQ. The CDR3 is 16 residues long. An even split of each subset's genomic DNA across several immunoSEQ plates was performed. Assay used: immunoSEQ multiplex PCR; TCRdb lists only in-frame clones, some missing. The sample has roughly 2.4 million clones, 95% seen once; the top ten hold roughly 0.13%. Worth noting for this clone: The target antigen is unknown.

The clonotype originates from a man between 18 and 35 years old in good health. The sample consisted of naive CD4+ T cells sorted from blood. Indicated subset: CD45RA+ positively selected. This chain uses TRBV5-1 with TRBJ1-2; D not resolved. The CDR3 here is CASSTVGWEKNYGYTF. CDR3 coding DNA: TGCGCCAGCAGCACGGTCGGATGGGAAAAGAACTATGGCTACACCTTC.